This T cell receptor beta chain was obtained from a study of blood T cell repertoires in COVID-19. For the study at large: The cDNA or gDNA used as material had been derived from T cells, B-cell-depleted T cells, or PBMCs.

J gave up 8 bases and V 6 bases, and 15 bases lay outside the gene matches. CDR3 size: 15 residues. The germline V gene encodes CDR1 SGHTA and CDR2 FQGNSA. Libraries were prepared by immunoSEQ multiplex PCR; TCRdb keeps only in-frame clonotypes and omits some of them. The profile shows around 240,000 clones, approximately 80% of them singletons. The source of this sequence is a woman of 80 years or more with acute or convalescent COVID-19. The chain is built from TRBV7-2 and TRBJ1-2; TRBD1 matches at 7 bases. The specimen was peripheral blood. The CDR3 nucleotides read TGTGCCAGCAGTCCGGGTCTCGCAGGGGGTAAAGGCTACACCTTC. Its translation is CASSPGLAGGKGYTF.